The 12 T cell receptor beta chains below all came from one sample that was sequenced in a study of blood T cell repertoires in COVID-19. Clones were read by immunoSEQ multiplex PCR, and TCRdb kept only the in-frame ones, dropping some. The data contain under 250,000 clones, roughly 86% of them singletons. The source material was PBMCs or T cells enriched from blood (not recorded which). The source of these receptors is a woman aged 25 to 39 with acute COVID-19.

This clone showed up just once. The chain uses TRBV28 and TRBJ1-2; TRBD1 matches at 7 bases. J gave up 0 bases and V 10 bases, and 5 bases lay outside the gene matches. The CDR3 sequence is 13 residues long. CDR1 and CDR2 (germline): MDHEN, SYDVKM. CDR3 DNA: TGTGCCACCGAGACAGGGACTAACTATGGCTACACCTTC. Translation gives CATETGTNYGYTF.

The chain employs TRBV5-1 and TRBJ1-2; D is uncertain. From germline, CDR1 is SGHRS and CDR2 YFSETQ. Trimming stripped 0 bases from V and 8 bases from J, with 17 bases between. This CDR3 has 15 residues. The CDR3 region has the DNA TGCGCCAGCAGCTTGGAGGCGGGAAAAACCGGGGGCTACACCTTC. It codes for CASSLEAGKTGGYTF.

The DNA of the CDR3 is TGTGCCAGCAAACCGGGAGTTAAAGAGACCCAGTACTTC. Protein: CASKPGVKETQYF. The V gene is TRBV6-5, the J gene TRBJ2-5; TRBD2 might be the D (6 bases). This CDR3 has 13 residues. Trimming took off 7 bases at V and 3 bases at J, with 12 bases between the two ends. The germline V gene encodes CDR1 MNHEY and CDR2 SVGAGI.

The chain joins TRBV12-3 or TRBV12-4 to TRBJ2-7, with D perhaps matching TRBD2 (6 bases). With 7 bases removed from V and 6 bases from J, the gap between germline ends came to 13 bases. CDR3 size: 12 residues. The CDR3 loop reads CASTAGTAEQYF. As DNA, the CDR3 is TGTGCCAGCACAGCCGGGACTGCCGAGCAGTACTTC.

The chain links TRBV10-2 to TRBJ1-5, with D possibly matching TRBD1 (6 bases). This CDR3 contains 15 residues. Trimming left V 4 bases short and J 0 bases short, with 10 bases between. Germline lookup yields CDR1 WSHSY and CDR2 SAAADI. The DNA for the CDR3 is TGCGCCAGCAGTGTCCAGGGGACTAGCAATCAGCCCCAGCATTTT. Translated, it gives CASSVQGTSNQPQHF.

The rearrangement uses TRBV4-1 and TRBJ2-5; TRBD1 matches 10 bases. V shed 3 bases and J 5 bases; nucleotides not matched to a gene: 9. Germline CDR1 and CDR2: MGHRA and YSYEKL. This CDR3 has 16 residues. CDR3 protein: CASSQYDRGPQETQYF. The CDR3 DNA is TGCGCCAGCAGCCAGTATGACAGGGGGCCCCAGGAGACCCAGTACTTC.

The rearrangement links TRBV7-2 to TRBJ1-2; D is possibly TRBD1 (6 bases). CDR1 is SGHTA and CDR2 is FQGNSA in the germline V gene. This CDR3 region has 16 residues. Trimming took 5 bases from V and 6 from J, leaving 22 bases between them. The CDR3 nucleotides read TGTGCCAGCAGCCCGTACAGGGTTTCCTTGTCGGATGGCTACACCTTC. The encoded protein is CASSPYRVSLSDGYTF.

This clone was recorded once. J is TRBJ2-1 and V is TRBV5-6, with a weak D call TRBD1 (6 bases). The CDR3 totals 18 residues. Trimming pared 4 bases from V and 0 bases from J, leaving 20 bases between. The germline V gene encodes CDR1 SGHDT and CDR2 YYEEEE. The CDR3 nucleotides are TGTGCCAGCAGCCTCTGGACAGCTGAGCTGAGCTCCTACAATGAGCAGTTCTTC. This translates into CASSLWTAELSSYNEQFF.

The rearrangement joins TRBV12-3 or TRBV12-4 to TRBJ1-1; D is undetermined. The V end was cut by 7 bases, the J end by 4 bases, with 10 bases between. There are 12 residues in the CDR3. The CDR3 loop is CASTGSGTEAFF. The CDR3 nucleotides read TGTGCCAGCACGGGGAGTGGCACTGAAGCTTTCTTT.

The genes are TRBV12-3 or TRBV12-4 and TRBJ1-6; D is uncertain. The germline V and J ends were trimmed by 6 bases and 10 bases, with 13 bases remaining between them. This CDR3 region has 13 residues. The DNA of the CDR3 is TGTGCCAGCAGCCTTCAGACGGGGTCACCCCTCCACTTT. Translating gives CASSLQTGSPLHF.

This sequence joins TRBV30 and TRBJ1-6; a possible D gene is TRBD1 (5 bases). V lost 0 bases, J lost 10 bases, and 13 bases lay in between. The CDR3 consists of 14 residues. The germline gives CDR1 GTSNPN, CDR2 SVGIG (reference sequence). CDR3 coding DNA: TGTGCCTGGAGTGTTGGAGGGGTTGGGTCACCCCTCCACTTT. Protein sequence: CAWSVGGVGSPLHF.

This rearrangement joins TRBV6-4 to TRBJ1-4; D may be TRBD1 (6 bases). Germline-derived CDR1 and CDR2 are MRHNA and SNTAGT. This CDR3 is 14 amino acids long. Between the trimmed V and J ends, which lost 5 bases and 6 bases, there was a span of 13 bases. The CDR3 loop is CASSPTGGYEKLFF. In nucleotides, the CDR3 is TGTGCCAGCAGTCCGACAGGCGGCTATGAAAAACTGTTTTTT.